The sequence of this T cell receptor beta chain was determined in a study of CXCR3-negative and CXCR3-positive naive CD8 T cells. Study-wide findings and caveats: CXCR3-positive naive cells had more hydrophobic TRB CDR3s than CXCR3-negative naive cells.

On this clonotype: Its antigen is undetermined.

Germline CDR1 is MGHRA and CDR2 is YSYEKL. The CDR3 is 12 residues long. UMI-tagged TRB cDNA libraries were built via 5' RACE. TCRdb processed the 5' RACE reads again and assigns one entry to each CDR3 protein, with no DNA. The table for this sample gives 84,000 or so distinct CDR3 sequences. The TCR originated in a human donor in good health. Some clones in this sample may be carry-over from other donors' samples. Input material: naive CXCR3+ CD8+ T cells from blood. The subset is: CD45RO-CCR7+CD27+CD95- naive CD8+ T cells expressing CXCR3 (TNR3+). The chain has TRBV4-1 and TRBJ2-3. The CDR3 loop reads CASSQDGHTQYF.